This passage covers 25 T cell receptor beta chains from one sample sequenced in a study of T cell repertoires in aging, cancer and after chemotherapy. A mixed TRB-A/B primer pool amplified rearranged TRB by multiplex touch-down PCR. TCRdb reanalysed the multiplex PCR reads using MiXCR and keeps one entry per CDR3 protein. This table has about 9,200 distinct CDR3 sequences, roughly a third appearing once. Amplification of TCR beta used genomic DNA extracted from peripheral blood. What was sequenced was blood. These receptors were taken from a human donor in good health. The donor label of this sample is uncertain.

The chain recombines TRBV11-1 with TRBJ2-5; D gene unclear. Deletions cut 1 base from V and 7 bases from J, with 13 bases between. This CDR3 region has 14 residues. The germline V gene encodes CDR1 SGHAT and CDR2 FQDESV (reference sequence). Here the CDR3 DNA reads TGTGCCAGCAGCTTAGGGGTCTCCCCCGGGACCCAGTACTTC. Translated, it gives CASSLGVSPGTQYF.

This clonotype was observed a few times. V is TRBV13 and J is TRBJ2-1; 8 bases map to TRBD2. This CDR3 is 14 amino acids long. The trim removed 5 bases at V and 8 bases at J, leaving 8 bases unmatched. Germline assignment: CDR1 PRHDT and CDR2 FYEKMQ (reference sequence). CDR3 nucleotides: TGTGCCAGCAGCCGACGACTAGCGCTCGATGAGCAGTTCTTC. This sequence encodes CASSRRLALDEQFF.

About this clonotype itself: Germline and junction disagree at one end, which may indicate a read error. The chain combines TRBV12-3 or TRBV12-4 with TRBJ2-5; the match to TRBD1 covers 9 bases. The CDR3 spans 18 residues. Here the CDR3 DNA reads TGTGCCACCAGTGACCGCCGGACAGACAGGGGGGACGGTGAGACCCAGTACTTC. This sequence encodes CATSDRRTDRGDGETQYF.

This clonotype was counted between two and nine times. As DNA, the CDR3 is TGTGCCAGCAGTTACTCCCTTAGGGGGGATCGGGGCTACACCTTC. The encoded protein is CASSYSLRGDRGYTF. The gene calls are TRBV6-5 and TRBJ1-2, with a weak D call TRBD1 (6 bases). The V end was cut by 0 bases, the J end by 8 bases, with 16 bases between. Germline lookup yields CDR1 MNHEY and CDR2 SVGAGI. The CDR3 covers 15 residues.

The V and J genes are TRBV7-6 and TRBJ2-7, with TRBD2 matching over 12 bases. The junction had 7 bases not matched to a gene; V was cut back by 4 bases and J by 0 bases. Germline lookup yields CDR1 SGHVS and CDR2 FNYEAQ. The CDR3 loop spans 17 amino acids. In DNA, the CDR3 is TGTGCCAGCAGCTCATGGACTAGCGGGGTAATCTCCTACGAGCAGTACTTC. Its protein product is CASSSWTSGVISYEQYF.

This chain uses TRBV6-1 with TRBJ2-7, with 8 bases lining up with TRBD1. Germline V lookup: CDR1 MNHNS, CDR2 SASEGT. The CDR3 spans 19 residues. J was trimmed by 3 bases and V by 4 bases; bases with no gene match: 20. CDR3 bases: TGTGCCAGCAGTGGTTACAGGGGGGCCCGAGCCCCTCATCTCTACGAGCAGTACTTC. Translation gives CASSGYRGARAPHLYEQYF.

The CDR3 loop reads CASSLGQENSPLHF. The CDR3 nucleotides are TGTGCCAGCAGCTTGGGACAGGAAAATTCACCCCTCCACTTT. The chain couples TRBV27 to TRBJ1-6; 8 bases match TRBD1. The CDR3 length is 14 residues. Germline-derived CDR1 and CDR2 are MNHEY and SMNVEV (reference sequence). With V trimmed by 6 bases and J by 7 bases, 5 bases remained unmatched.

This clonotype was seen a handful of times. The genes are TRBV5-6 and TRBJ1-5; D gene unclear. Deletions cut 6 bases from V and 0 bases from J, with 19 bases between. This CDR3 has 17 amino acids. Germline V gene lookup returns CDR1 SGHDT and CDR2 YYEEEE. The CDR3 here is CASNIGGPGNSNQPQHF. CDR3 coding DNA: TGTGCCAGCAACATCGGCGGTCCGGGCAATAGCAATCAGCCCCAGCATTTT.

The chain uses TRBV29-1 and TRBJ2-2; the match to TRBD1 covers 8 bases. This CDR3 is 15 amino acids long. The germline CDR1 and CDR2 sequences are SQVTM and ANQGSEA. J gave up 4 bases and V 7 bases, and 11 bases lay outside the gene matches. CDR3 amino acids: CSARTGKLATGELFF. DNA for the CDR3: TGCAGCGCTCGGACAGGGAAGTTGGCCACCGGGGAGCTGTTTTTT.

CDR3 sequence reads: CASSYSEGKLFF. The DNA of the CDR3 is TGTGCCAGCAGTTACTCGGAGGGAAAACTGTTTTTT. The gene calls are TRBV6-6 and TRBJ1-4; D uncertain. Trimming removed 0 bases from V and 10 bases from J, with 6 bases in between. There are 12 residues in the CDR3. CDR1 is MNHNY and CDR2 is SVGAGI in the germline V gene (reference sequence).

The chain recombines TRBV28 with TRBJ2-7; D may correspond to TRBD1 or TRBD2 (5 bases each). With 5 bases removed from V and 4 bases from J, the gap between germline ends came to 9 bases. The germline CDR1 and CDR2 sequences are MDHEN and SYDVKM. The CDR3 consists of 12 residues. The CDR3 DNA sequence: TGTGCCAGCAGTCGGGGCCTTTACGAGCAGTACTTC. This sequence encodes CASSRGLYEQYF.

In this sample, this clonotype turned up a few times. The J gene is TRBJ1-2, the V gene TRBV6-6, with D possibly TRBD1 on 5 matching bases. The V gene lost 4 bases and the J gene lost 0 bases, with 9 bases spanning the gap. This CDR3 spans 14 amino acids. Germline V CDR1 and CDR2: MNHNY, SVGAGI (reference sequence). Here the CDR3 reads CASSSAGPNYGYTF. The CDR3 nucleotides read TGTGCCAGCAGTTCGGCAGGGCCTAACTATGGCTACACCTTC.

This clonotype was seen a handful of times. V and J are TRBV19 and TRBJ2-5, with D perhaps TRBD2 (5 bases). There are 15 residues in the CDR3. From germline, CDR1 is LNHDA and CDR2 SQIVND (reference sequence). Trimming took off 6 bases at V and 5 bases at J, with 19 bases between the two ends. CDR3 in amino acids: CASRSGESQRETQYF. For the CDR3, the DNA is TGTGCCAGTAGGAGCGGAGAGAGTCAAAGGGAGACCCAGTACTTC.

This clonotype was counted between two and nine times. The chain employs TRBV6-5 and TRBJ2-7; D is undetermined. V shed 3 bases and J shed 4 bases, with 4 bases lying between them. This CDR3 contains 11 residues. Looked up from germline, CDR1 is MNHEY and CDR2 is SVGAGI. The CDR3 reads CASSYRYEQYF. The CDR3 DNA follows: TGTGCCAGCAGTTATAGATACGAGCAGTACTTC.

The J gene is TRBJ2-7, the V gene TRBV20-1; 11 nucleotides align to TRBD2. CDR3 length: 14 amino acids. The trim removed 6 bases at V and 5 bases at J, leaving 9 bases unmatched. Germline-derived CDR1 and CDR2 are DFQATT and SNEGSKA (reference sequence). CDR3 sequence (DNA): TGCAGTGCCTTACTTAGCGGGGGGGCCAACGAGCAGTACTTC. This translates into CSALLSGGANEQYF.

The chain carries TRBV4-3 and TRBJ2-5, with D uncertain. Trimming pared 1 base from V and 4 bases from J, leaving 7 bases between. Germline V gene data show CDR1 as LGHNA and CDR2 as YSLEER. CDR3 size: 13 residues. The CDR3 region has the DNA TGCGCCAGCAGCCAAGTACTGGGAGAGACCCAGTACTTC. Encoded protein: CASSQVLGETQYF.

By its share, this clonotype is medium-sized (0.01 to 0.1%). The V gene is TRBV5-4, the J gene TRBJ2-2; D remains unclear. Germline CDR1 is SGHNT and CDR2 is YYREEE (reference sequence). V lost 0 bases and J 1 base, leaving 10 bases between the germline ends. The CDR3 sequence is 16 residues long. CDR3 sequence: CASSLGWAGNTGELFF. The CDR3 DNA sequence: TGTGCCAGCAGCTTGGGATGGGCAGGGAACACCGGGGAGCTGTTTTTT.

The genes are TRBV18 and TRBJ1-5; D is undetermined. Per germline, CDR1 KGHSH and CDR2 LQKENI. This CDR3 spans 15 amino acids. V was pared by 8 bases and J by 3 bases, with 17 bases between. Here the CDR3 DNA reads TGTGCCAGCAGCAAAGTTGGCGGCAACAATCAGCCCCAGCATTTT. Translated, it gives CASSKVGGNNQPQHF. Based on the CDR3 plus reference TRBV18 and TRBJ1-5, the full variable domain is NAGVMQNPRHLVRRRGQEARLRCSPMKGHSHVYWYRQLPEEGLKFMVYLQKENIIDESGMPKERFSAEFPKEGPSILRIQQVVRGDSAAYFCASSKVGGNNQPQHFGDGTRLSIL.

The J gene is TRBJ1-4, the V gene TRBV12-3 or TRBV12-4; no reliable D call. Deletions cut 1 base from V and 3 bases from J, with 6 bases between. The CDR3 runs to 14 residues. The CDR3 DNA follows: TGTGCCAGCAGTTTAGTTTCGCCTAATGAAAAACTGTTTTTT. Its translation: CASSLVSPNEKLFF.

This clonotype was seen more than once but under ten times. The chain recombines TRBV6-5 with TRBJ2-3; D unresolved. V was cut by 5 bases and J by 4 bases, with 16 bases left in between. The germline gives CDR1 MNHEY, CDR2 SVGAGI. This CDR3 contains 15 residues. The CDR3 region is CASSEALRAADTQYF. DNA of the CDR3: TGTGCCAGCAGTGAAGCGCTTCGGGCTGCAGATACGCAGTATTTT.

The chain recombines TRBV7-9 with TRBJ2-3; 9 bases line up with TRBD1. From germline, CDR1 is SEHNR and CDR2 FQNEAQ (reference sequence). Trimming took 5 bases from V and 5 from J; bases not matched to a gene: 5. This CDR3 is 14 amino acids long. CDR3 sequence reads: CASSPGTGKDTQYF. The CDR3 DNA reads as TGTGCCAGCAGCCCCGGGACAGGGAAAGATACGCAGTATTTT.

Within the sample, this clonotype is medium-sized. The chain employs TRBV19 and TRBJ2-2; 11 bases align to TRBD2. V shed 5 bases and J 5 bases; nucleotides not matched to a gene: 1. CDR3 length: 14 amino acids. CDR1 and CDR2 (germline): LNHDA, SQIVND (reference sequence). The CDR3 coding sequence is TGTGCCAGTAGTCCTAGCGGGGGGACCGGGGAGCTGTTTTTT. It specifies CASSPSGGTGELFF.

The rearrangement uses TRBV6-1 and TRBJ1-6, with D hard to call. The V and J ends lost 2 bases and 14 bases respectively, with 19 bases between them. Germline V lookup: CDR1 MNHNS, CDR2 SASEGT. CDR3 size: 15 residues. As DNA, the CDR3 is TGTGCCAGCAGTGAACTAGGGCTCCGAGAATCATCCCTCCACTTT. Translation gives CASSELGLRESSLHF.

This clonotype has a handful of counts. V gene TRBV12-3 or TRBV12-4 combines with J gene TRBJ2-5; TRBD2 matches 7 bases. V was clipped by 5 bases and J by 5 bases; unmatched bases: 5. This CDR3 spans 13 amino acids. CDR3 nucleotides: TGTGCCAGCAGTCCCTCCGGGGGGGAGACCCAGTACTTC. It specifies CASSPSGGETQYF.

The V and J genes are TRBV12-3 or TRBV12-4 and TRBJ1-3, with a weak D call TRBD1 (6 bases). This CDR3 spans 15 amino acids. The V end lost 5 bases, the J end lost 5 bases, and 16 bases lay between the germline ends. The CDR3 DNA reads TGTGCCAGCAGTGTCGACAGGCTCCTTCGAAACACCATATATTTT. Its protein product is CASSVDRLLRNTIYF.